A selection of T cell receptor beta chains follows, all from one sample in a study of Ad26.COV2.S vaccination and SARS-CoV-2 variants. This table comes from immunoSEQ multiplex PCR, and its TCRdb copy is limited to in-frame clones, with some not included. The data contain 400,000 to 500,000 clones, roughly nine tenths of them seen just once; the ten biggest clones take up approximately 2.5%. Material: peripheral blood, obtained in a trial of Ad26.COV2.S vaccine versus placebo. These receptors were obtained from a person between 18 and 59 years old who received the Ad26.COV2.S COVID-19 vaccine or a placebo. The CDR3 runs from the conserved cysteine through the conserved F or W. Each record gives: clone size, CDR3 length, V gene, CDR3 protein. Size values are once, few and many counts, or a class for expanded clones, and some rows have none.

abundance: once; len: 16; v_gene: TRBV28; CDR3aa: CASTGGLLSSGNTIYF
abundance: NA; len: 11; v_gene: TRBV14; CDR3aa: CASSQWETQYF
abundance: once; len: 17; v_gene: TRBV7-8; CDR3aa: CASSQGLSGGTQNIQYF
abundance: NA; len: 18; v_gene: TRBV5-8; CDR3aa: CASSPLSGGGSRYNEQFF
abundance: NA; len: 15; v_gene: TRBV4-3; CDR3aa: CASSLAGGSFYEQFF
abundance: NA; len: 15; v_gene: TRBV20-1; CDR3aa: CSASGHFNSNQPQHF
abundance: NA; len: 13; v_gene: TRBV12-3/TRBV12-4; CDR3aa: CATRGGASYGYTF
abundance: NA; len: 12; v_gene: TRBV18; CDR3aa: CASSPPGTEAFF
abundance: NA; len: 14; v_gene: TRBV2; CDR3aa: CASSELRGSAEAFF
abundance: NA; len: 13; v_gene: TRBV7-3; CDR3aa: CASSLAGNNEQFF
abundance: NA; len: 14; v_gene: TRBV18; CDR3aa: CASSPAGGRYEQYF
abundance: NA; len: 15; v_gene: TRBV29-1; CDR3aa: CSVKSVLRTNTEAFF
abundance: NA; len: 14; v_gene: TRBV19; CDR3aa: CASRPRGAKNIQYF
abundance: NA; len: 18; v_gene: TRBV7-2; CDR3aa: CASSLLIGLAGADGELFF